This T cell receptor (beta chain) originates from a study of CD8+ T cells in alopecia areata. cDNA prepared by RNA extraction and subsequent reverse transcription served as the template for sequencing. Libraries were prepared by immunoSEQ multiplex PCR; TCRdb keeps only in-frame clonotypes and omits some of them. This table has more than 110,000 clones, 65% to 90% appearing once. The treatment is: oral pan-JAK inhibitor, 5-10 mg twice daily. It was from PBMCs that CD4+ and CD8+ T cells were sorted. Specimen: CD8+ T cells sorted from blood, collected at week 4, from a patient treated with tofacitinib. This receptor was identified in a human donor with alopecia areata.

This CDR3 reads CASSIARGRPQHF. In DNA, the CDR3 is TGTGCCAGTAGTATCGCTCGAGGACGGCCCCAGCATTTT. The genes are TRBV19 and TRBJ1-5; D call uncertain. CDR3 length: 13 amino acids. Trimming shortened V by 3 bases and J by 9 bases, and 12 bases separated the two germline ends. Germline lookup yields CDR1 LNHDA and CDR2 SQIVND (reference sequence).